Following are 27 T cell receptor beta chains from one sample sequenced in a study of cytomegalovirus exposure and HLA in healthy donors. The study ran its PCR with 60 Vbeta and 13 Jbeta primers. The table came from immunoSEQ multiplex PCR; TCRdb's copy has only in-frame clones and leaves some out. This table holds approximately 210,000 clones, roughly 77% found once. Sequenced: PBMCs. These receptors all come from a male donor in good health and CMV-seropositive.

V is TRBV5-1 and J is TRBJ2-2; 13 nucleotides align to TRBD2. CDR3 length: 15 residues. The trim removed 5 bases at V and 6 bases at J, leaving 4 bases unmatched. The germline V gene has CDR1 SGHRS and CDR2 YFSETQ. CDR3 loop: CASRITSGGAGELFF. CDR3 nucleotides: TGCGCCAGCAGGATAACTAGCGGGGGGGCCGGGGAGCTGTTTTTT.

The rearrangement joins TRBV19 to TRBJ2-2; tentative D call: TRBD2 (6 bases). Germline V gene sequence: CDR1 LNHDA, CDR2 SQIVND (reference sequence). V was cut by 3 bases and J by 5 bases, with 13 bases left in between. The CDR3 totals 15 residues. For the CDR3, the DNA is TGTGCCAGTAGTATCGGAGGGGTCGGAACCGGGGAGCTGTTTTTT. It translates to CASSIGGVGTGELFF.

This chain connects TRBV19 to TRBJ2-5, with 10 bases fitting TRBD1. CDR1 is LNHDA, CDR2 SQIVND, per germline (reference sequence). V lost 4 bases to trimming and J lost 5 bases; unmatched junction nucleotides: 10. CDR3 size: 16 residues. The CDR3 DNA reads as TGTGCCAGTAGTACCCCGGGACAGGGGATTGGGGAGACCCAGTACTTC. Its protein is CASSTPGQGIGETQYF.

The V gene is TRBV11-2, the J gene TRBJ1-4; D perhaps matches TRBD1 (5 bases). Between the trimmed V and J ends, which lost 4 bases and 5 bases, there was a span of 14 bases. CDR1 is SGHAT, CDR2 FQNNGV, per germline. This CDR3 region has 15 residues. The CDR3 reads CASSSMTAQNEKLFF. CDR3 sequence (DNA): TGTGCCAGCAGCTCCATGACAGCCCAGAATGAAAAACTGTTTTTT.

A few counts support this clone. This chain links TRBV19 with TRBJ2-5; 12 bases line up with TRBD1. V trimming: 2 bases; J trimming: 5 bases; junction bases outside the gene matches: 6. CDR3 length equals 16 residues. Germline V gene sequence: CDR1 LNHDA, CDR2 SQIVND (reference sequence). The CDR3 DNA sequence: TGTGCCAGTAGTATACCGGGACAGGGGGCGGAGGAGACCCAGTACTTC. This sequence encodes CASSIPGQGAEETQYF.

Worth noting for this clone: A read error may produce the germline difference seen at one junction end. Other DNA sequences in the same sample also yield this CDR3. The chain combines TRBV7-3 with TRBJ2-2; 8 bases align to TRBD2. The CDR3 contains 15 residues. CDR1 and CDR2 (germline): SGHTA, FQGTGA. CDR3 DNA sequence: TGCGCCAGCAGCAAAGCGGGAGAACCAACCGGGGAGCTGTTTTTT. Its translation: CASSKAGEPTGELFF. Variable domain in full (rest from reference TRBV7-3 and TRBJ2-2): GAGVSQTPSNKVTEKGKYVELRCDPISGHTALYWYRQSLGQGPEFLIYFQGTGAADDSGLPNDRFFAVRPEGSVSTLKIQRTERGDSAVYLCASSKAGEPTGELFFGEGSRLTVL.

This chain uses TRBV7-3 with TRBJ2-3; D remains ambiguous. The CDR3 contains 12 residues. Trimming shortened V by 6 bases and J by 4 bases, and 8 bases separated the two germline ends. The germline CDR1 and CDR2 sequences are SGHTA and FQGTGA. The CDR3, as DNA: TGTGCCAGCAGTTTCGTCGCAGATACGCAGTATTTT. It specifies CASSFVADTQYF. The full variable domain, in which reference TRBV7-3 and TRBJ2-3 provide the parts outside the CDR3, is GAGVSQTPSNKVTEKGKYVELRCDPISGHTALYWYRQSLGQGPEFLIYFQGTGAADDSGLPNDRFFAVRPEGSVSTLKIQRTERGDSAVYLCASSFVADTQYFGPGTRLTVL.

This chain links TRBV29-1 with TRBJ2-1; TRBD2 matches at 8 bases. The germline CDR1 and CDR2 sequences are SQVTM and ANQGSEA. The CDR3 runs 14 residues. Germline trimming cut 2 bases from V and 0 bases from J; bases unmatched to any gene: 0. In DNA, the CDR3 is TGCAGCGTTGAAAGCGGGAGCTCCTACAATGAGCAGTTCTTC. Amino acid sequence: CSVESGSSYNEQFF.

V and J are TRBV7-3 and TRBJ2-3, with a weak D call TRBD2 (6 bases). With 1 base removed from V and 0 bases from J, the gap between germline ends came to 14 bases. The CDR3 has 17 residues. The germline V gene has CDR1 SGHTA and CDR2 FQGTGA. The CDR3 is CASSLSSLAPSTDTQYF. In DNA form, the CDR3 reads TGTGCCAGCAGCTTAAGTTCCCTAGCGCCGAGCACAGATACGCAGTATTTT.

V gene TRBV18 combines with J gene TRBJ2-5; 8 bases map to TRBD1. The J call may be wrong; the DNA end is better matched by TRBJ2-7. The CDR3 spans 15 residues. Germline V CDR1 and CDR2: KGHSH, LQKENI. The CDR3 sequence is CASSLGQGARGEQYF. The DNA of the CDR3 is TGTGCCAGCTCACTCGGGCAGGGGGCGCGAGGCGAGCAGTACTTC.

The chain combines TRBV7-3 with TRBJ2-6, with D tentatively TRBD1 (5 bases). With 8 bases removed from V and 1 base from J, the gap between germline ends came to 6 bases. There are 13 residues in the CDR3. The germline gives CDR1 SGHTA, CDR2 FQGTGA. CDR3 sequence reads: CASAGSGANVLTF. The CDR3 DNA reads TGTGCCAGCGCAGGGTCTGGGGCCAACGTCCTGACTTTC.

The chain recombines TRBV30 with TRBJ2-2, with 9 nucleotides matching TRBD2. CDR1 is GTSNPN, CDR2 SVGIG, per germline (reference sequence). The length of the CDR3 is 17 residues. The J segment lost 5 bases and the V segment lost 5 bases, leaving 15 bases of the junction unmatched. This chain's CDR3 is CAWHLRAGGPGTGELFF. The CDR3 DNA reads as TGTGCCTGGCACCTAAGGGCGGGAGGGCCGGGGACCGGGGAGCTGTTTTTT.

A note on this clone: An end of the junction differs from the germline gene, which may be a read error. This specimen includes other DNA sequences encoding the same CDR3. The V and J genes are TRBV9 and TRBJ1-5, with 9 bases fitting TRBD1. This CDR3 has 14 residues. The germline CDR1 and CDR2 sequences are SGDLS and YYNGEE. The CDR3 protein is CASSPRDRDQPQHF. The CDR3 coding sequence is TGCGCCAGCAGCCCTCGGGACAGGGATCAGCCCCAGCATTTT.

This clone was seen more than once but under ten times. The V gene is TRBV9, the J gene TRBJ2-7; 14 bases agree with TRBD2. Losses at the gene ends were 3 bases for V and 3 bases for J; bases not matched to a gene: 8. In germline, CDR1 is SGDLS, CDR2 YYNGEE. This CDR3 comprises 17 residues. CDR3 in DNA: TGTGCCAGCAGCGGGGGACTAGCGGGAGTCAGGCACTACGAGCAGTACTTC. Translated, it gives CASSGGLAGVRHYEQYF.

This clone was detected a few times. V and J are TRBV18 and TRBJ2-3; D unclear. Germline V lookup: CDR1 KGHSH, CDR2 LQKENI. With 5 bases removed from V and 1 base from J, the gap between germline ends came to 7 bases. The CDR3 has 13 residues. The CDR3 protein is CASSKSGTDTQYF. DNA of the CDR3: TGTGCCAGCTCAAAGTCGGGCACAGATACGCAGTATTTT. The full variable domain, its missing parts supplied by reference TRBV18 and TRBJ2-3, is NAGVMQNPRHLVRRRGQEARLRCSPMKGHSHVYWYRQLPEEGLKFMVYLQKENIIDESGMPKERFSAEFPKEGPSILRIQQVVRGDSAAYFCASSKSGTDTQYFGPGTRLTVL.

This clone showed up just a few times. The chain links TRBV10-3 to TRBJ1-1, with D maybe TRBD1 (6 bases). This CDR3 has 15 residues. V dropped 6 bases and J dropped 0 bases, with 14 bases sitting between them. CDR1 and CDR2 (germline): ENHRY, SYGVKD. CDR3 residues: CAIRETGTMNTEAFF. CDR3 DNA sequence: TGTGCCATCAGGGAGACAGGTACAATGAACACTGAAGCTTTCTTT.

The gene calls are TRBV11-3 and TRBJ1-1; D is unresolved. This CDR3 comprises 13 residues. The V gene's germline CDR1 is SGHNT and CDR2 YENEEA. V was pared by 2 bases and J by 4 bases, with 8 bases between. The CDR3 protein is CASSLIPSTEAFF. The CDR3 DNA reads TGTGCCAGCAGCTTAATCCCGAGCACTGAAGCTTTCTTT. The full variable domain, in which reference TRBV11-3 and TRBJ1-1 provide the parts outside the CDR3, is EAGVVQSPRYKIIEKKQPVAFWCNPISGHNTLYWYLQNLGQGPELLIRYENEEAVDDSQLPKDRFSAERLKGVDSTLKIQPAELGDSAVYLCASSLIPSTEAFFGQGTRLTVV.

The rearrangement uses TRBV7-6 and TRBJ2-7; 7 bases map to TRBD1. The CDR3 totals 13 residues. V was clipped by 2 bases and J by 2 bases; unmatched bases: 0. CDR1 is SGHVS and CDR2 is FNYEAQ in the germline V gene. The DNA of the CDR3 is TGTGCCAGCAGCTTACAGGGGGCCTACGAGCAGTACTTC. The encoded protein is CASSLQGAYEQYF.

The rearrangement uses TRBV6-5 and TRBJ2-7; 8 bases line up with TRBD1. The trim removed 7 bases at V and 4 bases at J, leaving 6 bases unmatched. The CDR3 has 13 amino acids. Germline V gene data show CDR1 as MNHEY and CDR2 as SVGAGI. The CDR3 spells CASTGQGTYEQYF. The CDR3 DNA sequence: TGTGCCAGCACAGGACAGGGCACGTACGAGCAGTACTTC.

The chain links TRBV12-5 to TRBJ1-1, with D perhaps matching TRBD1 (6 bases). Germline V CDR1 and CDR2: LGHNT, FRNRAP. Trimming pared 5 bases from V and 1 base from J, leaving 11 bases between. The CDR3 contains 14 residues. The CDR3: CASGDGQPNTEAFF. The CDR3, as DNA: TGTGCTAGTGGTGACGGACAGCCGAACACTGAAGCTTTCTTT.

The rearrangement links TRBV7-2 to TRBJ1-2; TRBD1 matches at 8 bases. With 4 bases clipped from V and 4 bases from J, the junction kept 11 bases outside the gene matches. Germline-derived CDR1 and CDR2 are SGHTA and FQGNSA. The CDR3 runs to 16 residues. The CDR3 DNA is TGTGCCAGCAGCTCCACCGCCAACAGGGGGGGCTATGGCTACACCTTC. This gives the protein CASSSTANRGGYGYTF.

This clone has just a few counts. This rearrangement joins TRBV19 to TRBJ2-1; TRBD2 matches 13 bases. The CDR3 is 17 amino acids. J was trimmed by 8 bases and V by 5 bases; bases with no gene match: 12. The germline gives CDR1 LNHDA, CDR2 SQIVND (reference sequence). This CDR3 reads CASSSQTSGRAGDEQFF. CDR3 coding DNA: TGTGCCAGTAGTTCTCAAACTAGCGGGAGGGCCGGCGATGAGCAGTTCTTC. The full variable domain, its missing parts supplied by reference TRBV19 and TRBJ2-1, is DGGITQSPKYLFRKEGQNVTLSCEQNLNHDAMYWYRQDPGQGLRLIYYSQIVNDFQKGDIAEGYSVSREKKESFPLTVTSAQKNPTAFYLCASSSQTSGRAGDEQFFGPGTRLTVL.

The chain has TRBV19 and TRBJ1-3; D ambiguous. This CDR3 has 15 residues. Germline CDR1 LNHDA, CDR2 SQIVND (reference sequence). Trimming took 3 bases from V and 0 from J, leaving 9 bases between them. The CDR3 reads CASSMKELSGNTIYF. The CDR3 DNA reads as TGTGCCAGTAGTATGAAGGAGCTCTCTGGAAACACCATATATTTT.

The rearrangement uses TRBV2 and TRBJ2-7, with D possibly being TRBD1 (6 bases). Germline V CDR1 and CDR2: SNHLY, FYNNEI. This CDR3 contains 11 residues. Trimming shortened V by 7 bases and J by 7 bases, and 11 bases separated the two germline ends. The chain's CDR3 is CASKGGQEQYF. For the CDR3, the DNA is TGTGCCAGCAAAGGGGGTCAAGAGCAGTACTTC.

This chain uses TRBV6-1 with TRBJ2-7; 10 positions agree with TRBD1. The CDR3 loop spans 15 amino acids. V gave up 9 bases and J gave up 0 bases; unmatched junction bases: 8. Germline loops: CDR1 MNHNS, CDR2 SASEGT. The CDR3 DNA follows: TGTGCCAGTTATCGGGGACAGGGGAGCTCCTACGAGCAGTACTTC. Protein sequence: CASYRGQGSSYEQYF.

V is TRBV6-5 and J is TRBJ2-7, with 10 bases fitting TRBD2. Germline V gene data show CDR1 as MNHEY and CDR2 as SVGAGI. The V and J ends lost 4 bases and 0 bases, in that order; junction bases with no gene match: 6. The CDR3 contains 16 residues. The CDR3: CASSLGRTSGSYEQYF. The CDR3 DNA sequence: TGTGCCAGCAGTTTAGGTCGGACTAGCGGCTCCTACGAGCAGTACTTC.

Turning to this clone: One end of the junction is discordant with germline, which a read error may explain. The chain has TRBV9 and TRBJ2-1; 14 bases match TRBD2. Looked up from germline, CDR1 is SGDLS and CDR2 is YYNGEE. There are 13 residues in the CDR3. Here the CDR3 reads CASGTSGGQRLVF. The CDR3 DNA reads as TGTGCCAGCGGGACTAGCGGGGGCCAAAGGTTGGTCTTC.